These 20 T cell receptor beta chains came from one sample sequenced in a study of blood T cell repertoires in COVID-19. The method was immunoSEQ multiplex PCR; TCRdb's version includes in-frame clones alone and lacks a portion of them. The table has just under 350,000 clones, around four fifths seen once. What was sequenced was peripheral blood. These TCRs come from a man younger than 40 with active or convalescent COVID-19.

This clone was recorded once. The rearrangement links TRBV5-1 to TRBJ2-5, with 7 bases aligning to TRBD1. The CDR3 loop spans 15 amino acids. Germline CDR1 SGHRS, CDR2 YFSETQ. Trimming at V came to 0 bases and at J to 1 base, leaving 3 bases not matched to a gene. CDR3 amino acids: CASSLGQGSQETQYF. CDR3 in DNA: TGCGCCAGCAGCTTGGGACAGGGTTCCCAAGAGACCCAGTACTTC.

This clone was recorded only once. The chain has TRBV6-5 and TRBJ1-4; 7 bases agree with TRBD1. Losses at the gene ends were 8 bases for V and 8 bases for J; bases not matched to a gene: 11. The germline V gene has CDR1 MNHEY and CDR2 SVGAGI. The CDR3 is made up of 14 amino acids. In DNA, the CDR3 is TGTGCCAGCGACCCCGGGACAGAGTGGGAAAAACTGTTTTTT. Translated: CASDPGTEWEKLFF.

The table lists this clone with many counts. The gene calls are TRBV6-1 and TRBJ2-3, with 13 bases lining up with TRBD2. The CDR3 spans 15 residues. V dropped 2 bases and J dropped 4; count of bases not matched to a gene: 0. The germline gives CDR1 MNHNS, CDR2 SASEGT. CDR3 residues: CASSETSGGADTQYF. DNA of the CDR3: TGTGCCAGCAGTGAAACTAGCGGGGGGGCAGATACGCAGTATTTT.

This clone was counted many times. This chain links TRBV30 with TRBJ1-2; TRBD1 matches at 7 bases. Germline CDR1 reads GTSNPN; CDR2 reads SVGIG (reference sequence). The J segment lost 8 bases and the V segment lost 3 bases, leaving 12 bases of the junction unmatched. This CDR3 spans 14 amino acids. The CDR3 sequence: CAWSPGGTAYGYTF. Here the CDR3 DNA reads TGTGCCTGGAGCCCGGGGGGGACAGCGTACGGCTACACCTTC.

The chain employs TRBV24-1 and TRBJ2-5; 7 nucleotides match TRBD2. Germline-derived CDR1 and CDR2 are KGHDR and SFDVKD. Trimming removed 5 bases from V and 5 bases from J; junction bases left unmatched: 13. There are 16 residues in the CDR3. CDR3 protein: CATSGGSGVLEETQYF. As DNA, the CDR3 is TGTGCCACCAGTGGGGGGAGCGGGGTCCTGGAGGAGACCCAGTACTTC.

The count of this clone is one. The genes are TRBV27 and TRBJ2-7; D might be TRBD2 (7 bases). The germline V gene has CDR1 MNHEY and CDR2 SMNVEV (reference sequence). The CDR3 covers 15 residues. The V end was cut by 6 bases, the J end by 2 bases, with 17 bases between. CDR3 sequence: CASRRGGGGPYEQYF. DNA of the CDR3: TGTGCCAGCAGGAGGGGAGGGGGGGGCCCCTACGAGCAGTACTTC.

This clone was recorded a few times. V gene TRBV7-6 combines with J gene TRBJ2-1, with 16 bases lining up with TRBD2. Germline V gene lookup returns CDR1 SGHVS and CDR2 FNYEAQ. J was trimmed by 4 bases and V by 5 bases; bases with no gene match: 14. This CDR3 is built from 20 residues. Here the CDR3 DNA reads TGTGCCAGCAGCCCCCGACAGGGACTAGCGGGAGGGCAGGGTTACAATGAGCAGTTCTTC. Protein sequence: CASSPRQGLAGGQGYNEQFF.

In its sample, this clone was seen once. The rearrangement uses TRBV27 and TRBJ2-1, with a weak D call TRBD2 (5 bases). The CDR3 runs 15 residues. Germline CDR1 is MNHEY and CDR2 is SMNVEV (reference sequence). Trimming removed 3 bases at V and 0 bases at J, with 9 bases between. This CDR3 reads CASSFRGPSYNEQFF. The CDR3 DNA follows: TGTGCCAGCAGTTTTCGGGGTCCCTCCTACAATGAGCAGTTCTTC.

This clone was picked up a small number of times. The chain combines TRBV9 with TRBJ1-3, with D unclear. The germline V and J ends were trimmed by 0 bases and 0 bases, with 13 bases remaining between them. Germline V gene lookup returns CDR1 SGDLS and CDR2 YYNGEE. This CDR3 comprises 17 residues. The CDR3 spells CASSVGVGATSGNTIYF. For the CDR3, the DNA is TGTGCCAGCAGCGTAGGAGTGGGAGCCACCTCTGGAAACACCATATATTTT.

The chain joins TRBV7-2 to TRBJ2-2; D remains ambiguous. The V end was cut by 2 bases, the J end by 1 base, with 5 bases between. This CDR3 is 14 amino acids long. Germline V lookup: CDR1 SGHTA, CDR2 FQGNSA. The CDR3 is CASSLMRNTGELFF. CDR3 DNA sequence: TGTGCCAGCAGCTTAATGAGGAACACCGGGGAGCTGTTTTTT.

The CDR3 sequence is CAVAHLDAAGGYTF. The CDR3 coding sequence is TGTGCCGTCGCCCACCTAGACGCCGCAGGGGGCTACACCTTC. The chain recombines TRBV19 with TRBJ1-2; D perhaps matches TRBD1 (5 bases). Germline V CDR1 and CDR2: LNHDA, SQIVND (reference sequence). The CDR3 spans 14 residues. Trimming left V 11 bases short and J 8 bases short, with 24 bases between.

The genes are TRBV6-5 and TRBJ1-6, with a possible D match to TRBD1 (5 bases). The germline V gene encodes CDR1 MNHEY and CDR2 SVGAGI. Trimming removed 3 bases at V and 4 bases at J, with 10 bases between. The CDR3 covers 15 residues. CDR3 in DNA: TGTGCCAGCAGTTATCGGACATTATATAATTCACCCCTCCACTTT. Its translation: CASSYRTLYNSPLHF.

This sequence joins TRBV7-2 and TRBJ1-5, with unresolved D. The CDR3 is 13 residues long. Trimming left V 5 bases short and J 11 bases short, with 16 bases between. Germline V gene data show CDR1 as SGHTA and CDR2 as FQGNSA. Here the CDR3 DNA reads TGTGCCAGCAGCCTTGCCGGTGCTGCGGCCCAGCATTTT. Protein product: CASSLAGAAAQHF.

The chain employs TRBV19 and TRBJ2-2; the match to TRBD1 covers 7 bases. CDR1 and CDR2 (germline): LNHDA, SQIVND (reference sequence). This CDR3 comprises 14 residues. Germline trimming cut 4 bases from V and 4 bases from J; bases unmatched to any gene: 3. The CDR3 DNA reads TGTGCCAGTAGTACGACAGGGCGCACCGGGGAGCTGTTTTTT. Translating gives CASSTTGRTGELFF. Full variable domain (outside the CDR3, taken from reference TRBV19 and TRBJ2-2): DGGITQSPKYLFRKEGQNVTLSCEQNLNHDAMYWYRQDPGQGLRLIYYSQIVNDFQKGDIAEGYSVSREKKESFPLTVTSAQKNPTAFYLCASSTTGRTGELFFGEGSRLTVL.

This chain connects TRBV9 to TRBJ1-1; 8 nucleotides match TRBD1. The CDR3 length is 15 residues. The germline V gene encodes CDR1 SGDLS and CDR2 YYNGEE. The V segment lost 4 bases and the J segment 4 bases; nucleotides outside the gene matches: 9. This CDR3 reads CASSSSGGWLTEAFF. As DNA, the CDR3 is TGTGCCAGCAGCTCCTCAGGGGGCTGGCTCACTGAAGCTTTCTTT.

The rearrangement uses TRBV12-5 and TRBJ1-2; no clear D gene. This CDR3 spans 14 amino acids. Trimming took off 2 bases at V and 0 bases at J, with 7 bases between the two ends. The germline V gene encodes CDR1 LGHNT and CDR2 FRNRAP. In DNA, the CDR3 is TGTGCTAGTGGTTTGATCCGAGCTAACTATGGCTACACCTTC. It yields the protein CASGLIRANYGYTF.

V and J are TRBV6-1 and TRBJ2-1; D is uncertain. Germline CDR1 MNHNS, CDR2 SASEGT. Trimming removed 2 bases from V and 9 bases from J, with 5 bases in between. This CDR3 region has 11 residues. As DNA, the CDR3 is TGTGCCAGCAGTGAATACTTTGAGCAGTTCTTC. Its translation is CASSEYFEQFF.

As to this clone: Within the sample, other DNA sequences also encode this same CDR3. This CDR3 is CASSAGDSSYEQYF. CDR3 bases: TGTGCCAGCAGCGCAGGGGACAGCTCCTACGAGCAGTACTTC. The V call is TRBV9, the J call TRBJ2-7; 7 bases line up with TRBD1. Germline trimming cut 3 bases from V and 0 bases from J; bases unmatched to any gene: 3. The CDR3 has 14 amino acids. The germline V gene encodes CDR1 SGDLS and CDR2 YYNGEE.

This clone was found a few times. The J gene is TRBJ1-2, the V gene TRBV4-3; D is ambiguous. Trimming took off 4 bases at V and 3 bases at J, with 18 bases between the two ends. Germline values: CDR1 LGHNA, CDR2 YSLEER. The CDR3 has 16 residues. CDR3 coding DNA: TGCGCCAGCAGCCTCACCTCCCCGAGAGGAGACTATGGCTACACCTTC. Protein: CASSLTSPRGDYGYTF.

This clone appeared once. V and J are TRBV7-2 and TRBJ2-3; D possibly corresponds to TRBD2 (6 bases). Germline-derived CDR1 and CDR2 are SGHTA and FQGNSA. Between the trimmed V and J ends, which lost 1 base and 6 bases, there was a span of 17 bases. The CDR3 is 16 amino acids. The CDR3 reads CASSLVVVAAKDTQYF. The CDR3 nucleotides are TGTGCCAGCAGCTTAGTGGTGGTAGCGGCTAAGGATACGCAGTATTTT.